This is a list of T cell receptor beta chains from one sample in a study of cytomegalovirus exposure and HLA in healthy donors. The repertoire was sequenced with immunoSEQ multiplex PCR; TCRdb's copy has only in-frame clones and lacks some. The table has over 150,000 clones, about 69% seen once. Sequencing was performed on PBMCs. Source of these receptors: a man aged 30 to 45 in good health and CMV-seropositive. Each CDR3 is given with its conserved first and last residue. The D gene is left open where the match is weak. Some rows mark clone size as missing; the rest say once, few, many or name a class of expanded clone.

d_gene,abundance,j_gene,v_gene,CDR3nt,CDR3aa
NA,NA,TRBJ2-6,TRBV7-2,TGTGCCAGCAGCTTAAGGACAGTGATCTCTGGGGCCAACGTCCTGACTTTC,CASSLRTVISGANVLTF
NA,NA,TRBJ1-2,TRBV19,TGTGCCAGTAGTATCATCTCCCGTCGTGCCGGGGGCTACACCTTC,CASSIISRRAGGYTF
NA,NA,TRBJ1-5,TRBV28,TGTGCCACCATAACCCGGCGGGGGTATAGCAATCAGCCCCAGCATTTT,CATITRRGYSNQPQHF
TRBD1,NA,TRBJ1-4,TRBV30,TGTGCCTGGGGACAGGGGGAGCCTTATGAAAAACTGTTTTTT,CAWGQGEPYEKLFF
TRBD1,few,TRBJ2-5,TRBV27,TGTGCCAGCAGTTTCTTCGACAGGGGGCTTGAGACCCAGTACTTC,CASSFFDRGLETQYF
NA,few,TRBJ1-5,TRBV18,TGTGCCAGCTCACTCACAGGGATTCCCAATCAGCCCCAGCATTTT,CASSLTGIPNQPQHF
TRBD1,NA,TRBJ2-7,TRBV10-3,TGTGCCATCCGGGACAGACTCTACGAGCAGTACTTC,CAIRDRLYEQYF
NA,NA,TRBJ2-7,TRBV6-1,TGTGCCAGCAGTGGAGCTTTTTACGAGCAGTACTTC,CASSGAFYEQYF
TRBD2,once,TRBJ2-7,TRBV28,TGTGCCAGCAGTTTTGTGGGACTAGCGGGATCCTACGAGCAGTACTTC,CASSFVGLAGSYEQYF
NA,once,TRBJ2-7,TRBV27,TGTGCCAGCAGTTTACGGGAACAGGGCCTCAACGAGCAGTACTTC,CASSLREQGLNEQYF
NA,NA,TRBJ2-7,TRBV7-9,TGTGCCAGCAGCTTAGCAGGGGAAAGTATCGAGCAGTACTTC,CASSLAGESIEQYF
NA,few,TRBJ2-3,TRBV9,TGTGCCAGCAGCTTAAGAGGTCTACCGGGTTGGGATACGCAGTATTTT,CASSLRGLPGWDTQYF
NA,NA,TRBJ1-6,TRBV11-1,TGTGCCAGCAGCTTAGGAGGCGCAGGGCGAGATAATTCACCCCTCCACTTT,CASSLGGAGRDNSPLHF